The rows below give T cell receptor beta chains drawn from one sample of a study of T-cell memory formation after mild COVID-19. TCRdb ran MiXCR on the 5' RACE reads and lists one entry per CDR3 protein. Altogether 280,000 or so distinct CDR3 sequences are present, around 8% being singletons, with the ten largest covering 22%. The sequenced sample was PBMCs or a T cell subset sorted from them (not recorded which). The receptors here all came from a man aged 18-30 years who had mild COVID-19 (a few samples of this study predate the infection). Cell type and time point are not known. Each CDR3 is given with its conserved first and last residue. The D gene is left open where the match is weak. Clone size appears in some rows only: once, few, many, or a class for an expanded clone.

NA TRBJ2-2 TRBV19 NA CASSSTGSGELFF TGTGCCAGTAGCTCTACAGGGTCCGGGGAGCTGTTTTTT
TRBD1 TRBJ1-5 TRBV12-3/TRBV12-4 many CASSLPGWQGDFQPQHF TGTGCCAGCAGTCTCCCGGGATGGCAGGGGGATTTTCAGCCCCAGCATTTT
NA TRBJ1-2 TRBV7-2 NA CASSLAGDRGRNYGYTF TGTGCCAGCAGCTTAGCGGGCGATAGGGGGAGGAACTATGGCTACACCTTC
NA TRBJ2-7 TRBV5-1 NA CASSLAGSREQYF TGCGCCAGCAGCTTGGCCGGATCGAGGGAGCAGTACTTC
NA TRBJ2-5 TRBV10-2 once CASSEEGWKTQYF TGCGCCAGCAGTGAAGAGGGTTGGAAGACCCAGTACTTC
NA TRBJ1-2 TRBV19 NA CASRQLGADYGYTF TGTGCCAGTAGACAGCTAGGGGCTGACTATGGCTACACCTTC
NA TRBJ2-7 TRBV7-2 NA CASSLKTGPYEQYF TGTGCCAGCAGCTTGAAGACAGGTCCCTACGAGCAGTACTTC
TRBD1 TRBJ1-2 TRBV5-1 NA CASSLDRGTYGYTF TGCGCCAGCAGCTTGGACAGGGGTACTTATGGCTACACCTTC
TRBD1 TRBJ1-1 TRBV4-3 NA CASSQGGGQENTEAFF TGCGCCAGCAGCCAAGGAGGGGGACAGGAGAACACTGAAGCTTTCTTT
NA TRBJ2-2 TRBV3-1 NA CASSQAGAAGELFF TGTGCCAGCAGCCAAGCAGGGGCGGCCGGGGAGCTGTTTTTT
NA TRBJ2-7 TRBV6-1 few CASSEAPPPLGYEQYF TGTGCCAGCAGTGAAGCTCCCCCGCCTCTCGGTTACGAGCAGTACTTC
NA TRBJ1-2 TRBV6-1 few CASTPRGVNYGYTF TGTGCCAGCACCCCAAGGGGGGTTAACTATGGCTACACCTTC
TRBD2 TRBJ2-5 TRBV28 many CASSLGAPGLAGAYLQETQYF TGTGCCAGCAGTTTGGGGGCGCCGGGACTAGCGGGGGCTTACCTCCAAGAGACCCAGTACTTC
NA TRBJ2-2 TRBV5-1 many CASIDAGFTGELFF TGCGCCAGCATAGATGCAGGGTTCACCGGGGAGCTGTTTTTT
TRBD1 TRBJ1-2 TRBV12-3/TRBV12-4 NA CASRPTPGGAYGYTF TGTGCCAGCAGACCGACTCCAGGGGGCGCTTATGGCTACACCTTC
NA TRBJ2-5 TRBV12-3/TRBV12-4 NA CASSSTGAVGTQYF TGTGCCAGCAGTTCGACGGGGGCGGTGGGGACCCAGTACTTC
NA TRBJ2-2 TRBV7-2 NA CASRLARELFF TGTGCCAGCAGACTAGCCCGGGAGCTGTTTTTT
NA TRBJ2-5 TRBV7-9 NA CASSSSGAQGTQYF TGTGCCAGCAGCTCTTCCGGGGCCCAGGGGACCCAGTACTTC
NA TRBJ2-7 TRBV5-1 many CASSWDNTYEQYF TGCGCCAGCAGCTGGGACAACACCTACGAGCAGTACTTC
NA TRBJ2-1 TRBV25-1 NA CATRDKWYNEQFF TGTGCCACCAGGGACAAGTGGTACAATGAGCAGTTCTTC
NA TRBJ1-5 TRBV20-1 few CSASRAIHQPQHF TGCAGTGCTAGTCGGGCGATCCATCAGCCCCAGCATTTT
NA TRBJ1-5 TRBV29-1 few CSVRDPDQPQHF TGCAGCGTCCGGGACCCTGATCAGCCCCAGCATTTT
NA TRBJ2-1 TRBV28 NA CASRAQGSHEQFF TGTGCCAGCAGGGCACAGGGTTCGCATGAGCAGTTCTTC
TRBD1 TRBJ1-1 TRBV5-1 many CASSLQGRDSEAFF TGCGCCAGCAGCTTACAGGGGCGGGACTCTGAAGCTTTCTTT
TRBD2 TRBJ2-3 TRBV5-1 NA CASSLGLAGITDTQYF TGCGCCAGCAGCTTGGGACTAGCGGGAATCACAGATACGCAGTATTTT
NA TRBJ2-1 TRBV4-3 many CASSQEMDNEQFF TGCGCCAGCAGCCAAGAGATGGACAATGAGCAGTTCTTC
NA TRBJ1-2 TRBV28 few CASSPPGFRGYTF TGTGCCAGCAGTCCCCCAGGTTTTCGTGGCTACACCTTC
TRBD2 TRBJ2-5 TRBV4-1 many CASSHTSGGAAETQYF TGCGCCAGCAGCCACACTAGCGGGGGGGCTGCTGAGACCCAGTACTTC
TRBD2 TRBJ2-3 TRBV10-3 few CAISGSGTSGGSTDTQYF TGTGCCATCAGTGGTTCCGGGACTAGCGGGGGGAGCACAGATACGCAGTATTTT
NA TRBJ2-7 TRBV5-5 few CASSLTDGPSYEQYF TGTGCCAGCAGCCTTACCGACGGGCCCTCCTACGAGCAGTACTTC
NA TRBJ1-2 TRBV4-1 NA CASSQDGGPYGYTF TGCGCCAGCAGCCAAGATGGGGGGCCCTATGGCTACACCTTC
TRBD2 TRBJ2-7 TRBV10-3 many CAITGLAGREQYF TGTGCCATCACCGGACTAGCGGGCCGCGAGCAGTACTTC
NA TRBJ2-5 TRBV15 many CATAKRDQETQYF TGTGCCACCGCCAAGAGGGACCAAGAGACCCAGTACTTC
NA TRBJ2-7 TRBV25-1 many CASRDGIGRSYEQYF TGTGCCAGCCGAGATGGGATAGGGAGAAGCTACGAGCAGTACTTC
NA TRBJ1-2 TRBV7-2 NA CASSLTALAHGYTF TGTGCCAGCAGCTTAACTGCGCTTGCCCATGGCTACACCTTC
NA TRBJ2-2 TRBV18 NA CASSPLQRGGNTGELFF TGTGCCAGCTCACCACTACAGCGAGGAGGGAACACCGGGGAGCTGTTTTTT
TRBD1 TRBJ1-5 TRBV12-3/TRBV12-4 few CASSPTGTNQPQHF TGTGCCAGCAGCCCGACAGGGACTAATCAGCCCCAGCATTTT
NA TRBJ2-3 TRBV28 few CASSLNRILTDTQYF TGTGCCAGCAGTTTGAATAGGATACTCACAGATACGCAGTATTTT
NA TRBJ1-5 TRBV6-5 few CASSYSNRLDQPQHF TGTGCCAGCAGTTACTCGAACCGGTTAGATCAGCCCCAGCATTTT
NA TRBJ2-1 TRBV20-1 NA CSASEGGGEQFF TGCAGTGCTAGTGAGGGGGGCGGTGAGCAGTTCTTC
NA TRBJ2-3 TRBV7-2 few CASSLPITDTQYF TGTGCCAGCAGCTTACCCATCACAGATACGCAGTATTTT
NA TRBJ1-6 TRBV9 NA CASSALDSPLHF TGTGCCAGCAGTGCCCTGGATTCACCCCTCCACTTT
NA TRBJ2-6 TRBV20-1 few CSARSGANVLTF TGCAGTGCTAGATCTGGGGCCAACGTCCTGACTTTC
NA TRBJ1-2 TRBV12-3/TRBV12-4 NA CASRGRGLNGYTF TGTGCCAGCAGGGGTCGGGGATTAAATGGCTACACCTTC
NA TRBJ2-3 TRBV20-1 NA CSARAPGVRGSTDTQYF TGCAGTGCTAGAGCCCCTGGGGTGAGGGGCTCCACAGATACGCAGTATTTT